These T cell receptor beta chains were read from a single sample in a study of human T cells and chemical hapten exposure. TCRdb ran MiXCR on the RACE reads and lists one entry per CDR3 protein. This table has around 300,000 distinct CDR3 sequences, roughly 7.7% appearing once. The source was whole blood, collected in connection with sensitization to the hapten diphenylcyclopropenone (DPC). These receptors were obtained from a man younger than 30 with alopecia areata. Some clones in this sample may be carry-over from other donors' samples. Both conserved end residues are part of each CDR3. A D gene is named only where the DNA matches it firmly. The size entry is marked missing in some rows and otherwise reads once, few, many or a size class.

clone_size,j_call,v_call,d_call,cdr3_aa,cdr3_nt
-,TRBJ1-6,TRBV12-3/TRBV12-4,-,CASSFRVSYNSPLHF,TGTGCCAGCAGTTTTAGGGTTTCCTATAATTCACCCCTCCACTTT
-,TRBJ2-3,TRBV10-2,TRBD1,CASSEMGTGPGIDTQYF,TGCGCCAGCAGTGAGATGGGGACAGGGCCAGGTATAGATACGCAGTATTTT
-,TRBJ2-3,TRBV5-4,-,CASSRMGRPDTQYF,TGTGCCAGCAGCAGGATGGGGCGTCCAGATACGCAGTATTTT
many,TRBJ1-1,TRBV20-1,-,CSANRNRESGSAFF,TGCAGTGCCAATCGAAACAGGGAATCAGGGTCGGCTTTCTTT
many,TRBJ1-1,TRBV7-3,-,CASRSTTVDTEAFF,TGTGCCAGCAGATCAACGACGGTGGACACTGAAGCTTTCTTT
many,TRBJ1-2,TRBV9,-,CASSPGTHYGYTF,TGTGCCAGCAGCCCAGGGACTCACTATGGCTACACCTTC
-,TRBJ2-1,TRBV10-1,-,CATREGPGTYEQFF,TGCGCCACAAGGGAGGGGCCGGGGACATATGAGCAGTTCTTC
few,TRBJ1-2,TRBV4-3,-,CASSQDTVVNYGYTF,TGCGCCAGCAGCCAAGATACAGTCGTTAACTATGGCTACACCTTC
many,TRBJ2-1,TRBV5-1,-,CASSLSQGSYNEQFF,TGCGCCAGCAGCTTGAGTCAGGGGTCCTACAATGAGCAGTTCTTC
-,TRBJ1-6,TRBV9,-,CASSFGGSSYNSPLHF,TGTGCCAGCAGCTTTGGGGGGAGCTCCTATAATTCACCCCTCCACTTT
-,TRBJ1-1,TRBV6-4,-,CASRGGAGTEAFF,TGTGCCAGCAGAGGAGGGGCAGGCACTGAAGCTTTCTTT
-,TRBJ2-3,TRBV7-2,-,CAIRRGTTQYF,TGTGCCATCCGGAGGGGCACTACGCAGTATTTT
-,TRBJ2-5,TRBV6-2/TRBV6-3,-,CASSDTDRPQETQYF,TGTGCCAGCAGTGACACTGACCGGCCCCAAGAGACCCAGTACTTC
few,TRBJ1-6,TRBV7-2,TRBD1,CASSQPRQGARSPLHF,TGTGCCAGCAGCCAACCACGACAGGGGGCGAGGTCACCCCTCCACTTT
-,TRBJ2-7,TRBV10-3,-,CAIGVASGPSYEQYF,TGTGCCATCGGGGTTGCGAGTGGACCCTCCTACGAGCAGTACTTC
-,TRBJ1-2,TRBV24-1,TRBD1,CATSDPRTGPGYTF,TGTGCCACCAGTGATCCGAGGACAGGGCCTGGCTACACCTTC
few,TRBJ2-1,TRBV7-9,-,CASSPGASLNRNEQFF,TGTGCCAGCAGCCCCGGGGCTAGCCTTAATCGCAATGAGCAGTTCTTC
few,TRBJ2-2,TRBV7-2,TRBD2,CASTKLAQNTGELFF,TGTGCCAGCACCAAACTAGCGCAGAACACCGGGGAGCTGTTTTTT
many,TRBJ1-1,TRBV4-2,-,CASSQGIGPDPSAFF,TGTGCCAGCAGCCAGGGTATTGGGCCCGACCCCTCAGCTTTCTTT
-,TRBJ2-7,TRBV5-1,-,CASSTGTITYEQYF,TGCGCCAGCAGCACAGGGACAATTACCTACGAGCAGTACTTC
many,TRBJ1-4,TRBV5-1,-,CASSASGTPDEKLFF,TGCGCCAGCAGCGCGTCCGGGACACCAGATGAAAAACTGTTTTTT
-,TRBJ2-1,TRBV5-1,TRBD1,CASSPDRGNYNEQFF,TGCGCCAGCAGCCCCGACAGGGGGAACTACAATGAGCAGTTCTTC